Presented here are 17 T cell receptor beta chains from one specimen sequenced in a study of T-cell reconstitution after alpha-beta-depleted transplantation in children. The TCRbeta library was prepared with unique molecular identifiers. Each CDR3 protein gets one entry after TCRdb re-called the PCR reads with MiXCR. The data contain approximately 200,000 distinct CDR3 sequences, less than 15% of them singletons. The starting material was PBMCs from the stem cell graft donor, obtained from the stem cell graft. These receptors all stem from a human donor who donated a stem cell graft to a child with acute lymphoblastic leukemia.

The table lists this clonotype with many counts. This chain joins TRBV29-1 and TRBJ2-3; D possibly uses TRBD1 or TRBD2 (5 bases each). The V gene's germline CDR1 is SQVTM and CDR2 ANQGSEA. V dropped 6 bases and J dropped 1 base, with 14 bases sitting between them. This CDR3 is 14 amino acids long. In nucleotides, the CDR3 is TGCAGCGTCGAGAGGGGCCAACGCACAGATACGCAGTATTTT. Protein product: CSVERGQRTDTQYF.

This clonotype was observed a few times. The V call is TRBV5-1, the J call TRBJ2-7, with D maybe TRBD2 (6 bases). The CDR3 extends over 17 amino acids. In germline, CDR1 is SGHRS, CDR2 YFSETQ. Deletions cut 1 base from V and 2 bases from J, with 19 bases between. CDR3 bases: TGCGCCAGCAGCTTGATCCCTTATAGCGGTAATCCCTACGAGCAGTACTTC. Amino acids: CASSLIPYSGNPYEQYF.

This clonotype was recorded many times. V is TRBV6-5 and J is TRBJ1-5; the D is unclear. With 2 bases removed from V and 5 bases from J, the gap between germline ends came to 16 bases. The CDR3 totals 16 residues. Per the germline V gene, CDR1 is MNHEY and CDR2 is SVGAGI. The CDR3 loop is CASSYAWAEGHQPQHF. The CDR3 DNA is TGTGCCAGCAGTTACGCATGGGCAGAGGGCCATCAGCCCCAGCATTTT.

This clonotype was recorded many times. This sequence joins TRBV28 and TRBJ2-1; 9 bases agree with TRBD2. Germline V gene sequence: CDR1 MDHEN, CDR2 SYDVKM. The CDR3 is 16 amino acids. Trimming took 4 bases from V and 8 from J; bases not matched to a gene: 12. The CDR3 DNA is TGTGCCAGCAGTTCCGCGTCGGCGGGAGGGAGATATGAGCAGTTCTTC. Amino acids: CASSSASAGGRYEQFF.

This clonotype was detected only a few times. The junction departs from germline at one end; a sequencing error may be responsible. The genes are TRBV30 and TRBJ1-3; the D gene is possibly TRBD1 (6 bases). Germline CDR1 and CDR2: GTSNPN and SVGIG (reference sequence). The CDR3 sequence is 14 residues long. This CDR3 is CAWSKQGFGDTIYF. In DNA, the CDR3 is TGTGCCTGGAGTAAACAGGGTTTTGGAGACACCATATATTTT.

This clonotype was seen a handful of times. The rearrangement links TRBV5-1 to TRBJ2-1; perhaps D is TRBD1 or TRBD2 (5 bases each). This CDR3 has 17 residues. The V end was cut by 2 bases, the J end by 4 bases, with 19 bases between. In germline, CDR1 is SGHRS, CDR2 YFSETQ. CDR3 nucleotide sequence: TGCGCCAGCAGCTTCCACTCGGGGCCGGTAGGGTACAATGAGCAGTTCTTC. It encodes CASSFHSGPVGYNEQFF.

In its sample, this clonotype was seen many times. The CDR3 DNA is TGTGCCAGCAGCCTAGAGTTGGCCAACGTCCTGACTTTC. It specifies CASSLELANVLTF. This chain links TRBV5-5 with TRBJ2-6, with D unclear. The CDR3 runs 13 residues. Germline loops: CDR1 SGHKS, CDR2 YYEKEE (reference sequence). V was pared by 4 bases and J by 6 bases, with 8 bases between.

This clonotype has ten or more counts. The chain combines TRBV11-2 with TRBJ2-1; D possibly corresponds to TRBD2 (6 bases). The V end lost 6 bases, the J end lost 4 bases, and 13 bases lay between the germline ends. Looked up from germline, CDR1 is SGHAT and CDR2 is FQNNGV. The length of the CDR3 is 14 residues. CDR3 in DNA: TGTGCCAGCAGTTTCCGGGGGAGTTACAATGAGCAGTTCTTC. Its translation: CASSFRGSYNEQFF.

This clonotype was seen a few times. V usage is TRBV7-9 and J usage is TRBJ2-7; weak D call: TRBD1 (5 bases). The CDR3 has 11 amino acids. CDR1 SEHNR and CDR2 FQNEAQ come from the germline V gene (reference sequence). V shed 9 bases and J shed 5 bases, with 11 bases lying between them. CDR3 coding DNA: TGTGCCAGTATTAGGGGAAACGAGCAGTACTTC. Translating it yields CASIRGNEQYF.

The chain links TRBV30 to TRBJ1-1; unclear D gene. Per the germline V gene, CDR1 is GTSNPN and CDR2 is SVGIG (reference sequence). This CDR3 region has 14 residues. V dropped 1 base and J dropped 7 bases, with 16 bases sitting between them. The CDR3: CAWSAYTRRGEAFF. CDR3 bases: TGTGCCTGGAGTGCCTACACCCGACGGGGTGAAGCTTTCTTT.

This clonotype was detected many times. CDR3 protein: CASSFSGGIKTQYF. The CDR3, as DNA: TGTGCCAGCAGTTTTTCAGGGGGCATCAAGACCCAGTACTTC. The chain employs TRBV12-3 or TRBV12-4 and TRBJ2-5, with TRBD1 matching 8 bases. Trimming cost V 3 bases and J 6 bases; bases outside gene matches: 6. The CDR3 covers 14 residues.

This clonotype was counted at least ten times. The chain couples TRBV12-3 or TRBV12-4 to TRBJ1-5; 9 nucleotides agree with TRBD1. V shed 6 bases, J shed 4 bases, and the junction held 10 bases outside the gene matches. This CDR3 contains 16 residues. Here the CDR3 reads CASSREPGQGNQPQHF. CDR3 nucleotides: TGTGCCAGCAGCCGAGAACCGGGACAGGGAAATCAGCCCCAGCATTTT.

In this sample, this clonotype turned up a few times. This chain joins TRBV10-3 and TRBJ1-1, with D tentatively TRBD1 (5 bases). The CDR3 contains 12 residues. The germline V and J ends were trimmed by 6 bases and 4 bases, with 9 bases remaining between them. From germline, CDR1 is ENHRY and CDR2 SYGVKD. The CDR3 region is CAIRRQGTEAFF. In DNA, the CDR3 is TGTGCCATCAGGAGGCAGGGCACTGAAGCTTTCTTT.

There are many counts of this clonotype. This chain links TRBV20-1 with TRBJ2-1; the match to TRBD2 covers 7 bases. V trimming: 3 bases; J trimming: 6 bases; junction bases outside the gene matches: 5. The CDR3 contains 13 residues. CDR1 DFQATT and CDR2 SNEGSKA come from the germline V gene (reference sequence). CDR3 amino acids: CSARPTSVNEQFF. The CDR3 nucleotides read TGCAGTGCTAGGCCCACTAGCGTCAATGAGCAGTTCTTC.

This clonotype was counted only a few times. V and J are TRBV18 and TRBJ1-5; D ambiguous. V lost 6 bases and J 6 bases, leaving 15 bases between the germline ends. Germline CDR1 is KGHSH and CDR2 is LQKENI. This CDR3 comprises 14 residues. The CDR3 nucleotides are TGTGCCAGCTCCACCAACGTACGCGGTCAGCCCCAGCATTTT. Translated: CASSTNVRGQPQHF.

The sample holds many counts of this clonotype. The J gene is TRBJ2-2, the V gene TRBV12-3 or TRBV12-4, with D uncertain. The CDR3 length is 14 residues. Trimming took 1 base from V and 5 from J, leaving 8 bases between them. The chain's CDR3 is CASSLGSRTGELFF. CDR3 sequence (DNA): TGTGCCAGCAGTTTAGGATCAAGGACCGGGGAGCTGTTTTTT.

This clonotype was seen a handful of times. Mismatch with germline at one junction end may stem from a read error. The rearrangement links TRBV20-1 to TRBJ2-3; 12 nucleotides agree with TRBD2. CDR3 size: 17 residues. Germline CDR1 and CDR2: DFQATT and SNEGSKA (reference sequence). The CDR3 region is CCARGRLAGVSTDTQYF. The CDR3 DNA reads as TGCTGTGCTAGAGGGAGACTAGCGGGAGTTAGCACAGATACGCAGTATTTT.